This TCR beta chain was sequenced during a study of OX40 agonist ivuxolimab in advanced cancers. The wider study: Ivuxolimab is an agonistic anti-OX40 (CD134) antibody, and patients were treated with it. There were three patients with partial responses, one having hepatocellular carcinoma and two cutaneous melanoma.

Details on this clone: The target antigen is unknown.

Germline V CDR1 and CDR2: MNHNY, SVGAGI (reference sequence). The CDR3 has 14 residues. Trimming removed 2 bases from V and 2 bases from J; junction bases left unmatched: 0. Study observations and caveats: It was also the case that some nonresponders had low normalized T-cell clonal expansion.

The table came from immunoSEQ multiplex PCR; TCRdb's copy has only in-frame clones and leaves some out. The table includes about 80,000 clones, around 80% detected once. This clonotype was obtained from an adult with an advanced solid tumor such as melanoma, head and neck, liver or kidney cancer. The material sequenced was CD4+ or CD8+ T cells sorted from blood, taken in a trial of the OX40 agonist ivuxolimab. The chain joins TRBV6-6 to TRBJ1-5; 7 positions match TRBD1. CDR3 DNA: TGTGCCAGCAGTTACGGACAGGGCAATCAGCCCCAGCATTTT. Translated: CASSYGQGNQPQHF.